This TCR beta chain was retrieved from a study of cytomegalovirus exposure and HLA in healthy donors. General study points: According to the study, 150 to 200 TCR beta chains were cytomegalovirus-associated. Both high specificity and high sensitivity reportedly marked the classifier's diagnosis of cytomegalovirus status.

The germline V gene has CDR1 SGDLS and CDR2 YYNGEE. This CDR3 is 17 amino acids long. Trimming pared 3 bases from V and 4 bases from J, leaving 20 bases between. Only in-frame clones appear in the TCRdb table, and some are missing; sequencing was by immunoSEQ multiplex PCR. The table has approximately 110,000 clones, about 88% seen once. Details on this clone: Its target is unknown.

This chain links TRBV9 with TRBJ1-3; perhaps TRBD1 as D (6 bases). The sequenced sample consisted of PBMCs. The sequence came from a young woman in good health and CMV-seropositive. The CDR3 loop reads CASSGRQAPRRGNTIYF. CDR3 DNA: TGTGCCAGCAGCGGCAGACAGGCTCCTAGGAGAGGAAACACCATATATTTT.